This TCR beta chain was profiled in a study of tumor-infiltrating lymphocytes in localized non-small cell lung cancer. The method was immunoSEQ multiplex PCR; TCRdb's version includes in-frame clones alone and lacks a portion of them. Of tens of thousands of clones listed, approximately 85% are singletons. The CDR3 spans 13 residues. Trimming shortened V by 6 bases and J by 1 base, and 12 bases separated the two germline ends. CDR1 SQVTM and CDR2 ANQGSEA come from the germline V gene. The receptor comes from a human donor with non-small cell lung cancer. The genes are TRBV29-1 and TRBJ1-1; no clear D. The sequencing sample was made of lung tumor tissue. The CDR3 sequence: CSVKAAGNTEAFF. The CDR3 DNA follows: TGCAGCGTCAAGGCAGCGGGGAACACTGAAGCTTTCTTT.